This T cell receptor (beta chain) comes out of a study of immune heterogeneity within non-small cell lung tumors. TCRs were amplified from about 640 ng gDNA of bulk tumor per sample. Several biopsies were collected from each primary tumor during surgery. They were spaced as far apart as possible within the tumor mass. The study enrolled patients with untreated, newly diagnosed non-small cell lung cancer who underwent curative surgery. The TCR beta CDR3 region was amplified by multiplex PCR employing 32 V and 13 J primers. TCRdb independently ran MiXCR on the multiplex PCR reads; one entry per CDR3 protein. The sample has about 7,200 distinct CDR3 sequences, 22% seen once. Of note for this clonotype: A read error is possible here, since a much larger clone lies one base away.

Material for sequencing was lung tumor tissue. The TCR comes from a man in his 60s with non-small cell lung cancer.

The CDR3 spells CAWSLPGTSYNEQFF. The CDR3 coding sequence is TGTGCCTGGAGTCTACCTGGGACGTCCTACAATGAGCAGTTCTTC. The V and J genes are TRBV30 and TRBJ2-1; D may be TRBD1 or TRBD2 (5 bases each). Trimming shortened V by 2 bases and J by 1 base, and 12 bases separated the two germline ends. Per the germline V gene, CDR1 is GTSNPN and CDR2 is SVGIG (reference sequence). The CDR3 runs to 15 residues.